This TCR beta chain was retrieved from a study of blood T cells in healthy people across ages. Trimming at V came to 5 bases and at J to 8 bases, leaving 6 bases not matched to a gene. Germline V gives CDR1 SGHTA, CDR2 FQGTGA. This CDR3 has 13 residues. Then a second PCR, running about 6 to 12 cycles, was carried out with a sample-barcoded 5' primer and a J-beta primer mix. All samples gave at least 3 million CDR3-containing paired-end reads. TCRdb reanalysed the 5' RACE reads using MiXCR and keeps one entry per CDR3 protein. Counted here are about 580,000 distinct CDR3 sequences, around half occurring once; the ten biggest clones make up 20% to 25%.

Specimen: blood. V usage is TRBV7-3 and J usage is TRBJ2-1, with 7 bases fitting TRBD1. This TCR was sampled from a man aged 80 or over in good health. CDR3 bases: TGTGCCAGCAGCCGACAGGGAATCGATGAGCAGTTCTTC. Its translation: CASSRQGIDEQFF.